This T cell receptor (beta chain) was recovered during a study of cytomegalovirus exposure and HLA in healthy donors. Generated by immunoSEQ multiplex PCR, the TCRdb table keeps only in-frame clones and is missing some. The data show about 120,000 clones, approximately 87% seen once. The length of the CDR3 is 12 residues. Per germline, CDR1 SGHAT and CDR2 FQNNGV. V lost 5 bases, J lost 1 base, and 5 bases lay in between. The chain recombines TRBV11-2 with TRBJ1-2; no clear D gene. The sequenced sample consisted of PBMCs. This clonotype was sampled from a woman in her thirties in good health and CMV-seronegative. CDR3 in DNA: TGTGCCAGCAGCGAGGGTAACTATGGCTACACCTTC. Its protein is CASSEGNYGYTF.